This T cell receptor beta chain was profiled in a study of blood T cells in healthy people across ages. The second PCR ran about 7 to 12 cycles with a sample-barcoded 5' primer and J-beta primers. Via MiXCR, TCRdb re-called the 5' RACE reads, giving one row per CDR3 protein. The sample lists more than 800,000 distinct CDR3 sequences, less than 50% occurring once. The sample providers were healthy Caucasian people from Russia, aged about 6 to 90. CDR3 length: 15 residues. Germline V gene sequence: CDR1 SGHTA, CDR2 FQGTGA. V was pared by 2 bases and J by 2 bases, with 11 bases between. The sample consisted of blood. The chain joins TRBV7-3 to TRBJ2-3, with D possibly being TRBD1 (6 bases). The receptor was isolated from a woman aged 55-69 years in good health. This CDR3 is CASSLQAGVTDTQYF. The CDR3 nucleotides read TGTGCCAGCAGCTTACAGGCAGGGGTCACAGATACGCAGTATTTT.